This entry concerns a single TCR beta chain. This sample was taken from a study of blood T cell repertoires in COVID-19. Study details: PBMCs, B-cell-depleted T cells, or T cells provided the cDNA or gDNA that made up the material.

Original processing notes: By means of reference gene primer amplification, nucleated cell counts were estimated. Some clones are missing from TCRdb's copy, which holds only in-frame ones; the method was immunoSEQ multiplex PCR. From that table come the V and J calls and clone size; the DNA was used to work out D and trimming. The sample contains over 200,000 clones, more than 70% of which appear only once. Per the germline V gene, CDR1 is LNHDA and CDR2 is SQIVND (reference sequence). The CDR3 is 14 amino acids. V shed 6 bases and J shed 0 bases, with 11 bases lying between them. V is TRBV19 and J is TRBJ1-1; D gene uncertain. Specimen: PBMCs or T cells enriched from blood (not recorded which). The receptor's source is a woman aged 40 to 55 with acute COVID-19. The CDR3 DNA is TGTGCCAGTAGAGCTATCCGAATGAACACTGAAGCTTTCTTT. Translated: CASRAIRMNTEAFF. Combining the CDR3 with reference TRBV19 and TRBJ1-1 gives the whole variable domain DGGITQSPKYLFRKEGQNVTLSCEQNLNHDAMYWYRQDPGQGLRLIYYSQIVNDFQKGDIAEGYSVSREKKESFPLTVTSAQKNPTAFYLCASRAIRMNTEAFFGQGTRLTVV.